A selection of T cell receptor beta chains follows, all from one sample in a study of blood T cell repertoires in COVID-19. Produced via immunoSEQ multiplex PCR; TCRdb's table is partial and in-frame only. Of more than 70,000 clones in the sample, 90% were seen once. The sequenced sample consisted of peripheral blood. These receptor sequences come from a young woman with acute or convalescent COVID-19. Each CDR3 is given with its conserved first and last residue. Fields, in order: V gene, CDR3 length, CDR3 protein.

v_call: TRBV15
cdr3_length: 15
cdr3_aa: CATSDRQGGTYEQYF

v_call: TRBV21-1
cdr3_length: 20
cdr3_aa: CASSKVRGTGLSSGANVLTF

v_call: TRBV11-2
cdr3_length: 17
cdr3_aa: CASSLDTDRGRKNIQYF

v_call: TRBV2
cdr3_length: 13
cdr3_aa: CASTVGPGGGYTF

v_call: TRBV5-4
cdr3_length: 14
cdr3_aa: CASSLFTDQETQYF

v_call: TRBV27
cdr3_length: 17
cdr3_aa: CASSSYPHRDYNTEAFF

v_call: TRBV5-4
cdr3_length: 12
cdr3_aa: CASSTAGGGYTF

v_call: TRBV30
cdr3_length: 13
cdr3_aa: CAWNRVNNSPLHF

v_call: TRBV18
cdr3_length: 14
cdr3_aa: CASSPYEIPDTQYF

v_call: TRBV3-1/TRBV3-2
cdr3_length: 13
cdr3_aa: CASSTPPAGEQFF

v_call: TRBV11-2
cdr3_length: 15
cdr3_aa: CASSLRGGVTGELFF

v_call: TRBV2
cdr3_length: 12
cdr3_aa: CASSGDSAEQYF

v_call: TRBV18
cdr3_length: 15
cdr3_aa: CASSLTGGSGNTIYF

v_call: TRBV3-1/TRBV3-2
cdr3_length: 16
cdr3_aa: CASSPEWIGGSYGYTF

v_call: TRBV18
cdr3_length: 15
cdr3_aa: CASSPAGGPTDTQYF

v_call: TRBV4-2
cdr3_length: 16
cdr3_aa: CASSQRSTGAQETQYF

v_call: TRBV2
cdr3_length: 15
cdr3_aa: CASRSISGGTGELFF